Listed here is a single T cell receptor beta chain. The antigen this receptor binds is unknown. The sample holds no much larger clone one base away, and base qualities are not on file. This entry is derived from a study of shared clonotypes between healthy human individuals (dated by TCRdb to 2019 to 2021). Notes on the research overall: A couple of women and three men aged 18 to 49 years were included in the cohort. For each donor, three plates each were used for CD4 naive and CD4 memory, two plates were used for CD8 naive, and one plate was used for CD8 memory. The study deeply sequenced blood TCR repertoires of several healthy adults to estimate repertoire size and the extent of clonotype sharing between individuals. To increase sequencing depth and limit assay-specific biases, different laboratories used diverse techniques to prepare libraries and sequence TCR repertoires. Between about 0.85 and 9.5 billion PBMCs per donor were obtained by leukapheresis.

The germline V and J ends show losses of 2 bases and 8 bases respectively, and no gene match explains 5 bases of the junction. CDR1 and CDR2 are drawn from the germline V gene (reference sequence): LNHDA, SQIVND. The CDR3 goes from the cysteine to the phenylalanine over 15 residues. The retained sequence is limited to the CDR3, 45 bases, with the frame set at the first base. Using the deep immunoSEQ assay, TCR CDR3 regions were amplified from genomic DNA by multiplex PCR. Extracted genomic DNA from each cell subset was spread evenly across all wells of several immunoSEQ 96-well plates, with each plate serving as a replicate. For sorted subsets, each replicate PCR was loaded with approximately 200 ng genomic DNA, equivalent to 25,000 to 30,000 T cell genomes. The purified libraries were quantified using a Qubit 3.0 fluorometer, sized with a Bioanalyzer 2100, and then quantified again using the KAPA Library Quantification kit. A separate single-read 150-cycle Illumina NextSeq 550 flow cell was used to sequence each immunoSEQ 96-well plate. For the original study's pipeline: The immunoSEQ output contained only junctional sequences without quality scores, so filtering could not match that applied to full-length reads. To assign V/J genes and CDR3, sequences were annotated using PyIR, a Python wrapper for IgBLAST v1.9, with IMGT germline references. Reads were filtered out if the reads had weak V/J assignments (E-value above 1e-6), no CDR3, stop codons, out-of-frame junctions, or ambiguous translated residues. A V3J clonotype was defined by an identical inferred V gene, J gene, and CDR3 amino acid sequence. Percentage overlap between repertoires was calculated by dividing the number of shared unique clonotypes by the size of the smaller repertoire. Three approaches were used to assess repertoire richness: RTK rarefaction, the Chao1 estimator, and Recon v2.1 estimates of unobserved clonotypes. Generation probabilities were computed with OLGA for all TCRbeta clonotypes obtained by the gDNA method from several donors. TCRdb retrieved this table from immuneACCESS and kept in-frame rearrangements only. Not all clones are present; in checked studies, unresolved V genes account for under half, and no reason is known for the remainder. The V and J calls and clone size are taken from that table; D and trimming were inferred from the DNA. A total of about 2.2 million clones appear in this sample, about 93% of them only once. 1.5% to 2% of the sample goes to the ten largest clones.

CD8 naive samples were CD45RO-negative cells positively selected for CCR7, giving a CD45RA+CCR7+ population that excluded TemRA cells. The donors were healthy, HIV-negative adults who had no recently reported acute infections or vaccinations. All donors were Caucasian adults living in Nashville, Tennessee, USA. After blood collection by leukapheresis, PBMCs were isolated using Ficoll-Histopaque density gradient centrifugation and then cryopreserved in the vapor phase of liquid nitrogen. Analytical flow cytometry was used to check the purity and quantity of each magnetically sorted T cell population. Genomic DNA was isolated from each sorted fraction and quantified by UV absorbance on a Nanodrop 2000c. Study-wide findings and limitations: When a few donors were compared, the shared fraction of clonotypes was 5% to 6.5% for naive CD4, 3% to 4% for naive CD8, roughly 2.5% for memory CD4, and 0.4% for memory CD8. Compared with non-shared clonotypes, the clonotypes found in all four sorted-subset donors had higher generation probabilities. The genetic and exposure-history diversity represented was limited by the small number of donors. Larger estimated clonotype richness was generally found for naive subsets than for memory subsets. Rarefaction of sorted-subset datasets indicated incomplete sequencing despite the large sequencing depth. Pairwise subsampling led to the expectation that sequencing depth would affect the degree of clonotype sharing among donors. Only blood was sampled, and tissue TCR repertoires likely differ from those in blood.

Sequencing was done on a sample of naive CD8+ T cells from PBMCs. In the paper's terms, the cell subset or site label means: CD45RA+CCR7+. This sequence uses TRBV19 and TRBJ2-1; the central 11 bases match TRBD2. The sequence was obtained from a man younger than 35 in good health. Some clones in this sample may be carry-over from other donors' samples. Read as DNA, the sequence is TGTGCCAGTAGTATAACTAGCGGGAGTTTCTATGAGCAGTTCTTC. This translates into CASSITSGSFYEQFF.